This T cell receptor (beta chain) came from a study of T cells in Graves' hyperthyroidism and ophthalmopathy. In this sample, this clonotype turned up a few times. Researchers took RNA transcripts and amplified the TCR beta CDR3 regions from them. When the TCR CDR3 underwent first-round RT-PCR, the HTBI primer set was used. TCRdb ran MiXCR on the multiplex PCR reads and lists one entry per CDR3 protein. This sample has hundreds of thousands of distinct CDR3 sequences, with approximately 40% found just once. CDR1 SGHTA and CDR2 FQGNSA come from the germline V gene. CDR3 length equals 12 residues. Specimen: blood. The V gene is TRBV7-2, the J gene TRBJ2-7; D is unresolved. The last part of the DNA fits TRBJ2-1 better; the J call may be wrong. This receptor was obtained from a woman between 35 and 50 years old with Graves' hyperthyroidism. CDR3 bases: TGTGCCAGCAGCTTACTCAGGCAGGAGCAGTTCTTC. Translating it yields CASSLLRQEQFF.